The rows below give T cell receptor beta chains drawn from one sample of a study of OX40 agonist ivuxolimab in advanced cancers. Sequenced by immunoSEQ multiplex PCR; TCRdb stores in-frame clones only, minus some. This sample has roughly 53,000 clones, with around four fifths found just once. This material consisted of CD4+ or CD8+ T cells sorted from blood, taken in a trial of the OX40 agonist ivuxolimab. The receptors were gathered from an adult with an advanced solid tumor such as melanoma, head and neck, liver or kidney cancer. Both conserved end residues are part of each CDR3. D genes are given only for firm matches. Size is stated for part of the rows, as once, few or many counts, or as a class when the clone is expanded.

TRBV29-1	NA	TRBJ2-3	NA	CSVRSTGGTGYF	TGCAGTGTAAGATCGACTGGGGGCACGGGGTATTTT
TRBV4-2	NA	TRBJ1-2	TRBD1	CASSQDGRQGYGYTF	TGTGCCAGCAGCCAAGATGGCAGACAGGGCTATGGCTACACCTTC
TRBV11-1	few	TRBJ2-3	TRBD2	CASSFERGGRDTQYF	TGTGCCAGCAGCTTCGAGCGGGGGGGCCGGGATACGCAGTATTTT
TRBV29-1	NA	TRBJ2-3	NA	CSVEGGRSTDTQYF	TGCAGCGTTGAAGGTGGGCGGTCCACAGATACGCAGTATTTT
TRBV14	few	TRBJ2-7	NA	CASSQRATSYEQYF	TGTGCCAGCAGCCAGCGGGCAACCTCCTACGAGCAGTACTTC
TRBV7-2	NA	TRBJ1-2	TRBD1	CASSPSGGNDYGYTF	TGTGCCAGCAGCCCATCAGGGGGCAACGACTATGGCTACACCTTC
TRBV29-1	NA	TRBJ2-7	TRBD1	CSVTLPGQGVSEQYF	TGCAGCGTTACTTTACCGGGACAGGGGGTCTCCGAGCAGTACTTC
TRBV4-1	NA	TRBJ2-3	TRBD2	CASSQERDYRDRGDTQYF	TGCGCCAGCAGCCAAGAAAGGGACTACCGCGATAGAGGAGATACGCAGTATTTT
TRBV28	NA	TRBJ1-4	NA	CASSSRGGRANEKLFF	TGTGCCAGCAGTTCTAGGGGGGGGCGGGCTAATGAAAAACTGTTTTTT
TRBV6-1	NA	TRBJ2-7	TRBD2	CASSLTSGMYEQYF	TGTGCCAGCAGCCTTACTAGCGGGATGTACGAGCAGTACTTC
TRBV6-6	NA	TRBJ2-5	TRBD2	CASSYTLSGGWETQYF	TGTGCCAGCAGTTACACCCTTAGCGGGGGGTGGGAGACCCAGTACTTC
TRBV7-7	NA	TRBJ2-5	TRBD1	CASSSGAGGAGETQYF	TGTGCCAGCAGCTCGGGGGCAGGGGGCGCAGGGGAGACCCAGTACTTC
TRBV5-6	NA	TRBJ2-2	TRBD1	CASSPQATGRNTGELFF	TGTGCCAGCAGCCCTCAGGCGACAGGGAGAAACACCGGGGAGCTGTTTTTT
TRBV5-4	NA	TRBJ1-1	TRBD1	CASSFGQDEAFF	TGTGCCAGCAGCTTTGGACAGGATGAAGCTTTCTTT
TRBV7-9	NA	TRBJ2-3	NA	CASSSYTDTQYF	TGTGCCAGCAGCTCCTACACAGATACGCAGTATTTT
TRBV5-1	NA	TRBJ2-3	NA	CASSLTGTDTQYF	TGCGCCAGCAGCTTGACCGGGACAGATACGCAGTATTTT
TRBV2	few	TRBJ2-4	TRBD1	CASSRGDRDLDIQYF	TGTGCCAGCAGTAGAGGGGACAGGGATTTGGACATTCAGTACTTC
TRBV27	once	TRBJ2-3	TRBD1	CASSLSDRAGDTQYF	TGTGCCAGCAGTTTATCTGACAGGGCCGGAGATACGCAGTATTTT
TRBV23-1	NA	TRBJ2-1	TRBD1	CASPGQGASNEQFF	TGCGCCAGCCCGGGACAGGGGGCATCCAATGAGCAGTTCTTC
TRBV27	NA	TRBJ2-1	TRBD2	CASNQLAGSSYNEQFF	TGTGCCAGCAACCAACTAGCGGGGAGCTCCTACAATGAGCAGTTCTTC
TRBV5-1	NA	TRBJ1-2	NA	CASSLNGEAGYGYTF	TGCGCCAGCAGCTTGAACGGTGAAGCTGGCTATGGCTACACCTTC
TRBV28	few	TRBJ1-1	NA	CASSSPRGTQQGNTEAFF	TGTGCCAGCAGCTCTCCCCGAGGGACCCAACAAGGAAACACTGAAGCTTTCTTT
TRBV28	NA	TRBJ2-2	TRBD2	CASTPGGGGGELFF	TGTGCCAGCACCCCGGGAGGTGGCGGCGGGGAGCTGTTTTTT
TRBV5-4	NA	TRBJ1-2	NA	CASSLGGDGYYGYTF	TGTGCCAGCAGCTTGGGCGGAGACGGCTACTATGGCTACACCTTC
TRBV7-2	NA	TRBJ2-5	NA	CASSKDGPRETQYF	TGTGCCAGCAGCAAGGACGGCCCCCGGGAGACCCAGTACTTC
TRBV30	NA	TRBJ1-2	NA	CARRGGASNYGYTF	TGTGCCCGTCGTGGGGGGGCCTCTAACTATGGCTACACCTTC
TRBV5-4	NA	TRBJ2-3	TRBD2	CASSSRTSPTDTQYF	TGTGCCAGCAGTTCTCGGACTAGTCCCACAGATACGCAGTATTTT
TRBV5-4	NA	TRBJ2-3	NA	CASSFKPDTQYF	TGTGCCAGCAGCTTCAAGCCAGATACGCAGTATTTT
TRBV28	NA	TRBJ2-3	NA	CASSFSDTWGTDTQYF	TGTGCCAGCAGTTTTTCCGACACTTGGGGCACAGATACGCAGTATTTT
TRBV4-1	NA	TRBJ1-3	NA	CASSQEGGPGGFGGNTIYF	TGCGCCAGCAGCCAAGAAGGGGGACCCGGGGGCTTTGGTGGAAACACCATATATTTT
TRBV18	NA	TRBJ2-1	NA	CASSSRGGNEQFF	TGTGCCAGCTCAAGCAGGGGGGGCAATGAGCAGTTCTTC
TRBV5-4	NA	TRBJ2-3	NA	CASSLRDGTTDTQYF	TGTGCCAGCAGCCTACGGGACGGCACCACAGATACGCAGTATTTT
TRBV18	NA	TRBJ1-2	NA	CASSPTPGGNGYTF	TGTGCCAGCTCACCAACACCCGGGGGCAATGGCTACACCTTC
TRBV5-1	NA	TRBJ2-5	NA	CASSVSGFSPQETQYF	TGCGCCAGCAGCGTCTCGGGATTCTCACCCCAAGAGACCCAGTACTTC
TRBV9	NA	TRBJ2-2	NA	CASSVAPNTGELFF	TGTGCCAGCAGCGTAGCACCAAACACCGGGGAGCTGTTTTTT
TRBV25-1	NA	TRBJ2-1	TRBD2	CASSEPGGYNEQFF	TGTGCCAGCAGTGAACCGGGAGGGTACAATGAGCAGTTCTTC
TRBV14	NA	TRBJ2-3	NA	CASSQVAGTQYF	TGTGCCAGCAGCCAAGTCGCAGGTACGCAGTATTTT
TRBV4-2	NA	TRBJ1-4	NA	CASSQDRRQANEKLFF	TGTGCCAGCAGCCAAGATAGGAGGCAAGCTAATGAAAAACTGTTTTTT
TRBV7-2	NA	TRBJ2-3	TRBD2	CASSYLAGTDTQYF	TGTGCCAGCAGCTACCTAGCGGGCACAGATACGCAGTATTTT
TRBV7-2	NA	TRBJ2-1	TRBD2	CASSLRPASGVLQNEQFF	TGTGCCAGCAGCTTAAGGCCGGCTAGCGGGGTCCTACAAAATGAGCAGTTCTTC
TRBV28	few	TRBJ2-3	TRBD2	CASTKGGTSGTDTQYF	TGTGCCAGCACTAAAGGGGGGACTAGCGGCACAGATACGCAGTATTTT
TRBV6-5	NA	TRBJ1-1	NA	CASSPAMNTEAFF	TGTGCCAGCAGTCCTGCTATGAACACTGAAGCTTTCTTT
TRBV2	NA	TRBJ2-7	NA	CASKAGSSYEQYF	TGTGCCAGCAAGGCAGGGAGCTCCTACGAGCAGTACTTC
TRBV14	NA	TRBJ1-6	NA	CASSPGRNSPLHF	TGTGCCAGCAGCCCTGGGCGGAATTCACCCCTCCACTTT
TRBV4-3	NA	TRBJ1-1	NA	CASSQEIRTEAFF	TGCGCCAGCAGCCAAGAGATAAGGACTGAAGCTTTCTTT